This entry is about one T cell receptor beta chain. Methods used by the authors: Scientists estimated how many nucleated cells there were by amplifying reference gene primers. Repertoires were generated with immunoSEQ multiplex PCR, while TCRdb's copy carries only in-frame clones and drops some. V and J calls and clone size are given by that table; D and trimming were obtained from the DNA. The repertoire has 70,000 or so clones, about 89% of them found once; the top ten carry about 12%. The sample comes from a study of blood T cell repertoires in COVID-19. For the study at large: Acute and convalescent COVID-19 samples came from the United States, Italy and Spain. T cells, B-cell-depleted T cells, or PBMCs supplied cDNA or gDNA.

The CDR3 loop spans 13 amino acids. V gave up 0 bases and J gave up 8 bases, with 9 bases separating them. CDR1 SGDLS and CDR2 YYNGEE come from the germline V gene. V gene TRBV9 combines with J gene TRBJ2-1; the D gene is possibly TRBD2 (5 bases). Sequences were obtained from peripheral blood. The sequence came from a woman aged 60-70 years with acute or convalescent COVID-19. The CDR3 bases are TGTGCCAGCAGCGTAGGGTCCGGGGATGAGCAGTTCTTC. Encoded protein: CASSVGSGDEQFF.